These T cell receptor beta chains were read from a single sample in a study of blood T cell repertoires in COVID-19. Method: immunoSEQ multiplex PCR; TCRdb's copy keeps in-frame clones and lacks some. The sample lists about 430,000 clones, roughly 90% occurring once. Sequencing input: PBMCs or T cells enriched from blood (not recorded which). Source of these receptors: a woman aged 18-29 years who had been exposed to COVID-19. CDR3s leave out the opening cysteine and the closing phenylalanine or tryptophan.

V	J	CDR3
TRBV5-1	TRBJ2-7	ASSPTTGASSYEQY
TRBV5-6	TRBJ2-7	ASSPTRGQPYEQY
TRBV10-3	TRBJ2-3	AIRTGQGTDTQY
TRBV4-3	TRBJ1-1	ASSYDRVKGTEAF
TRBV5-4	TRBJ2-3	ASSSIGGVTTDTQY
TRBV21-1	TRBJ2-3	ASSSGAGGSPDTQY
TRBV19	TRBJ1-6	ASSIVDRPLMDSPLH
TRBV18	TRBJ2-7	ASSRTGDYYEQY
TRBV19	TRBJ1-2	ASSTGTGDRGYT
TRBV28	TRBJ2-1	ASSLRTSGASSYNEQF
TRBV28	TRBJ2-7	ASRPDRGGPYEQY
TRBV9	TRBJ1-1	ASSVSLNTEAF
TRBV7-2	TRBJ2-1	ASSQLAGEAYNEQF
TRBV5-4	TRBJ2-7	ASSPRSLAGGTYEQY
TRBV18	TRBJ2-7	ASSPTGTASSYEQY
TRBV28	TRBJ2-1	ASSLWQGGNNEQF
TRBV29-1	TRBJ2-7	SVGGVYEQY
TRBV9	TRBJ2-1	ASSVEIAGGLNEQF
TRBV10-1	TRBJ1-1	ASSESGQGAFKKDMNTEAF
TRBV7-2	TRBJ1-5	ASSLRQAGGSNQPQH
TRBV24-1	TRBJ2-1	ATSDLKGQGNNEQF
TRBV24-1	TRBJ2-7	ATSGSRTGLGEQY
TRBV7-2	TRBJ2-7	ASSLAGGPNEQY
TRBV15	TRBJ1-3	ATSREDSSGNTIY
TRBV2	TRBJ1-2	ASWGTGVENYGYT
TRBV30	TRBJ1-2	AWSLIQGKTGYT
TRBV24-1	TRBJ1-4	ATSEAGSNEKLF
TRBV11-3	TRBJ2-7	ASSFGTSGGDEQY
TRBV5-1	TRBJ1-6	ASSIGQGSGNSPLH
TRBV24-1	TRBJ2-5	ATSDPTGGEEETQY
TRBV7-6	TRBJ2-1	ASSPRTSGRASSYNEQF